The 31 T cell receptor beta chains below were found in one sample sequenced in a study of cytomegalovirus exposure and HLA in healthy donors. 13 Jbeta primers and 60 Vbeta primers were used for the PCR. Sequenced by immunoSEQ multiplex PCR; TCRdb stores in-frame clones only, minus some. The repertoire holds approximately 140,000 clones, around 67% seen once, with 1.5% to 2% in the top ten. The sequenced sample was PBMCs. The receptors here all came from a woman aged 18-35 years in good health and CMV-seronegative.

The J gene is TRBJ2-3, the V gene TRBV9; D not certain. Trimming took off 0 bases at V and 2 bases at J, with 7 bases between the two ends. Germline V gene data show CDR1 as SGDLS and CDR2 as YYNGEE. This CDR3 comprises 14 residues. CDR3 bases: TGTGCCAGCAGCGTAGGTCAGATCACAGATACGCAGTATTTT. Its protein product is CASSVGQITDTQYF. The variable domain in full, with the rest retrieved from reference TRBV9 and TRBJ2-3, is DSGVTQTPKHLITATGQRVTLRCSPRSGDLSVYWYQQSLDQGLQFLIQYYNGEERAKGNILERFSAQQFPDLHSELNLSSLELGDSALYFCASSVGQITDTQYFGPGTRLTVL.

The genes are TRBV11-2 and TRBJ1-2; D not resolved. The CDR3 is made up of 17 amino acids. Germline values: CDR1 SGHAT, CDR2 FQNNGV. V was trimmed by 1 base and J by 0 bases, leaving 15 bases between them. This CDR3 reads CASSLGTSPRANYGYTF. As DNA, the CDR3 is TGTGCCAGCAGCTTAGGAACGAGCCCCCGAGCTAACTATGGCTACACCTTC.

The chain uses TRBV2 and TRBJ2-3; 7 bases are a match to TRBD2. The junction had 5 bases not matched to a gene; V was cut back by 5 bases and J by 0 bases. The CDR3 is made up of 15 amino acids. CDR1 is SNHLY and CDR2 is FYNNEI in the germline V gene. The CDR3 region is CASSPGLVSTDTQYF. The CDR3 nucleotides read TGTGCCAGCAGTCCAGGACTAGTCAGCACAGATACGCAGTATTTT. The full variable domain, completed using reference TRBV2 and TRBJ2-3, is EPEVTQTPSHQVTQMGQEVILRCVPISNHLYFYWYRQILGQKVEFLVSFYNNEISEKSEIFDDQFSVERPDGSNFTLKIRSTKLEDSAMYFCASSPGLVSTDTQYFGPGTRLTVL.

The chain couples TRBV19 to TRBJ1-5, with unresolved D. Trimming shortened V by 3 bases and J by 4 bases, and 7 bases separated the two germline ends. The CDR3 has 13 residues. Germline values: CDR1 LNHDA, CDR2 SQIVND (reference sequence). As DNA, the CDR3 is TGTGCCAGTAGTATCTCGCGGAATCAGCCCCAGCATTTT. It yields the protein CASSISRNQPQHF.

The chain has TRBV7-2 and TRBJ2-1; 7 bases are shared with TRBD2. The CDR3 is 18 amino acids. The germline gives CDR1 SGHTA, CDR2 FQGNSA. Trimming cost V 4 bases and J 4 bases; bases outside gene matches: 16. This CDR3 is CASSSSGPLASGYNEQFF. The CDR3 region has the DNA TGTGCCAGCAGCTCCTCCGGGCCACTAGCGTCAGGTTACAATGAGCAGTTCTTC. Together with reference TRBV7-2 and TRBJ2-1, the CDR3 gives the full variable domain: GAGVSQSPSNKVTEKGKDVELRCDPISGHTALYWYRQSLGQGLEFLIYFQGNSAPDKSGLPSDRFSAERTGGSVSTLTIQRTQQEDSAVYLCASSSSGPLASGYNEQFFGPGTRLTVL.

The sample holds a few counts of this clone. This chain connects TRBV27 to TRBJ1-6, with D perhaps TRBD1 (5 bases). The V end lost 7 bases, the J end lost 8 bases, and 15 bases lay between the germline ends. CDR3 length equals 14 residues. Germline V gene data show CDR1 as MNHEY and CDR2 as SMNVEV (reference sequence). CDR3 in DNA: TGTGCCAGCACCTATTGGAGGGGTGATTCACCCCTCCACTTT. This sequence encodes CASTYWRGDSPLHF.

This clone was counted a single time. The V and J genes are TRBV27 and TRBJ1-5, with 9 bases aligning to TRBD1. Unmatched junction bases numbered 5, after V lost 6 bases and J lost 2 bases. This CDR3 is built from 15 residues. CDR1 and CDR2 from the germline V gene are MNHEY and SMNVEV (reference sequence). The chain's CDR3 is CASSSWTGGNQPQHF. The CDR3 region has the DNA TGTGCCAGCAGCTCTTGGACAGGGGGCAATCAGCCCCAGCATTTT.

This clone has more than one count but fewer than ten. The chain links TRBV28 to TRBJ2-7; maybe TRBD1 (6 bases). Germline CDR1 is MDHEN and CDR2 is SYDVKM. The CDR3 is made up of 12 amino acids. V was pared by 7 bases and J by 8 bases, with 15 bases between. The CDR3 DNA is TGTGCCAGCACCACTATAGGGGGAAAGCAGTACTTC. It yields the protein CASTTIGGKQYF. The full variable domain, its missing parts supplied by reference TRBV28 and TRBJ2-7, is DVKVTQSSRYLVKRTGEKVFLECVQDMDHENMFWYRQDPGLGLRLIYFSYDVKMKEKGDIPEGYSVSREKKERFSLILESASTNQTSMYLCASTTIGGKQYFGPGTRLTVT.

This chain joins TRBV19 and TRBJ1-3, with TRBD1 matching 7 bases. Losses at the gene ends were 5 bases for V and 0 bases for J; bases not matched to a gene: 4. Germline assignment: CDR1 LNHDA and CDR2 SQIVND (reference sequence). The CDR3 spans 15 residues. The CDR3 spells CASSSGQRSGNTIYF. The CDR3 DNA follows: TGTGCCAGTAGTTCGGGACAGCGCTCTGGAAACACCATATATTTT.

This chain uses TRBV4-3 with TRBJ2-7, with a possible D match to TRBD2 (5 bases). Per the germline V gene, CDR1 is LGHNA and CDR2 is YSLEER. The CDR3 has 17 amino acids. The ends were cut back, 0 bases at V and 3 bases at J, with 18 bases in the middle. This CDR3 is CASSQDTRASRRYEQYV. The CDR3 coding sequence is TGCGCCAGCAGCCAAGATACAAGGGCTAGCCGCCGCTACGAGCAGTACGTC.

The gene calls are TRBV4-3 and TRBJ2-3; no clear D. V was clipped by 1 base and J by 2 bases, with 10 bases between them. The CDR3 has 15 residues. Germline CDR1 is LGHNA and CDR2 is YSLEER. CDR3 sequence reads: CASSQGQFYTDTQYF. Written as DNA, the CDR3 is TGCGCCAGCAGCCAAGGGCAGTTTTACACAGATACGCAGTATTTT.

The gene calls are TRBV6-5 and TRBJ1-1; maybe TRBD1 (5 bases). This CDR3 contains 14 residues. V was pared by 7 bases and J by 0 bases, with 12 bases between. Germline V gene lookup returns CDR1 MNHEY and CDR2 SVGAGI. The CDR3 region is CASNDRFMNTEAFF. As DNA, the CDR3 is TGTGCCAGCAACGACAGATTTATGAACACTGAAGCTTTCTTT.

The table lists this clone with a few counts. V is TRBV4-1 and J is TRBJ2-1; TRBD2 aligns across 10 bases. The germline CDR1 and CDR2 sequences are MGHRA and YSYEKL. CDR3 size: 17 residues. V shed 0 bases, J shed 9 bases, and the junction held 11 bases outside the gene matches. CDR3 loop: CASSQETLAGDSGEQFF. CDR3 DNA sequence: TGCGCCAGCAGCCAAGAGACTCTAGCGGGAGATTCAGGTGAGCAGTTCTTC.

The chain is built from TRBV7-9 and TRBJ1-6; 9 bases are a match to TRBD1. The germline gives CDR1 SEHNR, CDR2 FQNEAQ (reference sequence). V gave up 11 bases and J gave up 5 bases; unmatched junction bases: 10. This CDR3 has 15 amino acids. CDR3 sequence reads: CAAEGDRANNSPLHF. CDR3 DNA: TGTGCCGCCGAAGGGGACAGGGCCAATAATTCACCCCTCCACTTT.

V gene TRBV2 combines with J gene TRBJ2-5, with TRBD2 matching 9 bases. After removal of 1 base from V and 4 bases from J, the junction contained 7 bases not matched to a gene. The CDR3 loop spans 16 amino acids. Germline V CDR1 and CDR2: SNHLY, FYNNEI. DNA of the CDR3: TGTGCCAGCAGTGAAGGACAGCGGGGGGTTCGAGAGACCCAGTACTTC. Its translation: CASSEGQRGVRETQYF. Together with reference TRBV2 and TRBJ2-5, the CDR3 gives the full variable domain: EPEVTQTPSHQVTQMGQEVILRCVPISNHLYFYWYRQILGQKVEFLVSFYNNEISEKSEIFDDQFSVERPDGSNFTLKIRSTKLEDSAMYFCASSEGQRGVRETQYFGPGTRLLVL.

The genes are TRBV5-1 and TRBJ2-1; no clear D. Germline V gives CDR1 SGHRS, CDR2 YFSETQ. With 0 bases removed from V and 14 bases from J, the gap between germline ends came to 9 bases. This CDR3 spans 11 amino acids. The CDR3 reads CASSLDEAEFF. The CDR3 DNA reads as TGCGCCAGCAGCTTGGATGAAGCTGAGTTCTTC.

This chain uses TRBV7-2 with TRBJ2-7; 9 bases map to TRBD1. Trimming cost V 4 bases and J 0 bases; bases outside gene matches: 7. The germline V gene has CDR1 SGHTA and CDR2 FQGNSA. CDR3 length: 16 amino acids. CDR3 nucleotide sequence: TGTGCCAGCAGCTCCGGGACAGGGCCGATCTCCTACGAGCAGTACGTC. Its protein product is CASSSGTGPISYEQYV.

The chain is built from TRBV4-3 and TRBJ2-7; possible D gene TRBD2, 6 bases. The germline V gene has CDR1 LGHNA and CDR2 YSLEER. The CDR3 loop spans 18 amino acids. The V and J ends lost 1 base and 1 base respectively, with 20 bases between them. The CDR3 nucleotides read TGCGCCAGCAGCCAAGCCCTCCCGAGGGCGGGGCCTTCCTACGAGCAGTACTTC. As protein: CASSQALPRAGPSYEQYF.

This chain uses TRBV9 with TRBJ2-3; 11 bases are shared with TRBD2. This CDR3 region has 17 residues. After removal of 4 bases from V and 6 bases from J, the junction contained 13 bases not matched to a gene. Germline V CDR1 and CDR2: SGDLS, YYNGEE. The CDR3 sequence: CASSLGLAGKATDTQYF. CDR3 nucleotides: TGTGCCAGCAGCCTAGGACTAGCGGGTAAAGCTACCGATACGCAGTATTTT.

This clone was seen more than once but under ten times. The chain combines TRBV28 with TRBJ1-4; D is unresolved. CDR1 MDHEN and CDR2 SYDVKM come from the germline V gene. With 5 bases removed from V and 1 base from J, the gap between germline ends came to 5 bases. The CDR3 has 13 residues. CDR3 nucleotide sequence: TGTGCCAGCAGTGAGGAAACTAATGAAAAACTGTTTTTT. Protein sequence: CASSEETNEKLFF.

This chain uses TRBV27 with TRBJ2-7; 14 bases are shared with TRBD2. The CDR3 spans 22 residues. Germline V gene sequence: CDR1 MNHEY, CDR2 SMNVEV (reference sequence). V was pared by 2 bases and J by 4 bases, with 22 bases of the junction left unmatched. Here the CDR3 reads CASSLPLTFSPGLAGVFYEQYV. Written as DNA, the CDR3 is TGTGCCAGCAGTTTACCCTTAACGTTCTCCCCGGGACTAGCGGGAGTTTTTTACGAGCAGTACGTC.

The J gene is TRBJ2-7, the V gene TRBV18; 9 bases align to TRBD1. Germline CDR1 and CDR2: KGHSH and LQKENI. The CDR3 sequence is 14 residues long. The CDR3 DNA reads as TGTGCCAGCTCACCGTCCCGGGACAGGGAAAAGACGAACGTC. Its translation: CASSPSRDREKTNV.

The chain recombines TRBV5-8 with TRBJ1-3; unclear D gene. V was pared by 4 bases and J by 9 bases, with 8 bases between. The CDR3 spans 11 residues. Germline CDR1 and CDR2: SGHTS and YDEGEE. In DNA form, the CDR3 reads TGTGCCAGCAGCATGGGGAGCACCATATATTTT. Translated, it gives CASSMGSTIYF.

V is TRBV28 and J is TRBJ1-5; 7 positions agree with TRBD1. The CDR3 sequence is 13 residues long. V trimming: 6 bases; J trimming: 5 bases; junction bases outside the gene matches: 4. In germline, CDR1 is MDHEN, CDR2 SYDVKM. The CDR3 loop is CASRQGGYQPQHF. Written as DNA, the CDR3 is TGTGCCAGCAGGCAGGGGGGCTATCAGCCCCAGCATTTT.

This clone was observed a few times. The chain links TRBV6-5 to TRBJ2-7; 8 nucleotides agree with TRBD2. Germline CDR1 reads MNHEY; CDR2 reads SVGAGI. V trimming: 1 base; J trimming: 3 bases; junction bases outside the gene matches: 5. This CDR3 has 15 residues. The CDR3 bases are TGTGCCAGCAGTTACTTAGCGGGGAGCCACTACGAGCAGTACTTC. Translation: CASSYLAGSHYEQYF.

CDR3 region: CASSAKEGQPQHF. The CDR3 DNA reads TGTGCCAGCAGTGCCAAAGAGGGTCAGCCCCAGCATTTT. The V call is TRBV6-4, the J call TRBJ1-5; D is undetermined. V lost 4 bases to trimming and J lost 6 bases, with 10 bases between them. This CDR3 has 13 amino acids. Germline-derived CDR1 and CDR2 are MRHNA and SNTAGT.

The chain uses TRBV19 and TRBJ1-1, with 7 bases identical to TRBD1. J gave up 4 bases and V 5 bases, and 7 bases lay outside the gene matches. The CDR3 covers 14 residues. Germline V gene lookup returns CDR1 LNHDA and CDR2 SQIVND (reference sequence). For the CDR3, the DNA is TGTGCCAGTAGTCCACAGGGGTTGGGCACTGAAGCTTTCTTT. This encodes CASSPQGLGTEAFF.

The chain links TRBV28 to TRBJ2-7; the match to TRBD1 covers 8 bases. The CDR3 contains 19 residues. Germline CDR1 and CDR2: MDHEN and SYDVKM. The junction had 24 bases not matched to a gene; V was cut back by 5 bases and J by 6 bases. CDR3 residues: CASSLTGTGYPIPLFEQYF. The DNA of the CDR3 is TGTGCCAGCAGTCTGACCGGGACAGGATACCCGATACCACTTTTCGAGCAGTACTTC.

The CDR3 loop is CASSLGTGNTEAFF. DNA of the CDR3: TGTGCCAGCAGCTTAGGGACGGGAAACACTGAAGCTTTCTTT. The V gene is TRBV7-9, the J gene TRBJ1-1; unclear D gene. This CDR3 contains 14 residues. Germline V gene data show CDR1 as SEHNR and CDR2 as FQNEAQ (reference sequence). V was cut by 1 base and J by 2 bases, with 8 bases left in between. The full variable domain, with the rest looked up from reference TRBV7-9 and TRBJ1-1, is DTGVSQNPRHKITKRGQNVTFRCDPISEHNRLYWYRQTLGQGPEFLTYFQNEAQLEKSRLLSDRFSAERPKGSFSTLEIQRTEQGDSAMYLCASSLGTGNTEAFFGQGTRLTVV.

The gene calls are TRBV19 and TRBJ2-7, with D unclear. From germline, CDR1 is LNHDA and CDR2 SQIVND (reference sequence). V was cut by 1 base and J by 2 bases, with 6 bases left in between. The CDR3 covers 13 residues. This CDR3 is CASSIASPYEQYF. The CDR3 DNA is TGTGCCAGTAGTATAGCCAGTCCCTACGAGCAGTACTTC.

This clone was counted between two and nine times. The chain has TRBV15 and TRBJ1-5; D ambiguous. Germline V gene sequence: CDR1 LNHNV, CDR2 YYDKDF (reference sequence). The V gene lost 5 bases and the J gene lost 4 bases, with 6 bases spanning the gap. CDR3 length: 12 amino acids. CDR3 coding DNA: TGTGCCACCAGCCCCAGGAATCAGCCCCAGCATTTT. This gives the protein CATSPRNQPQHF. Together with reference TRBV15 and TRBJ1-5, the CDR3 gives the full variable domain: DAMVIQNPRYQVTQFGKPVTLSCSQTLNHNVMYWYQQKSSQAPKLLFHYYDKDFNNEADTPDNFQSRRPNTSFCFLDIRSPGLGDTAMYLCATSPRNQPQHFGDGTRLSIL.